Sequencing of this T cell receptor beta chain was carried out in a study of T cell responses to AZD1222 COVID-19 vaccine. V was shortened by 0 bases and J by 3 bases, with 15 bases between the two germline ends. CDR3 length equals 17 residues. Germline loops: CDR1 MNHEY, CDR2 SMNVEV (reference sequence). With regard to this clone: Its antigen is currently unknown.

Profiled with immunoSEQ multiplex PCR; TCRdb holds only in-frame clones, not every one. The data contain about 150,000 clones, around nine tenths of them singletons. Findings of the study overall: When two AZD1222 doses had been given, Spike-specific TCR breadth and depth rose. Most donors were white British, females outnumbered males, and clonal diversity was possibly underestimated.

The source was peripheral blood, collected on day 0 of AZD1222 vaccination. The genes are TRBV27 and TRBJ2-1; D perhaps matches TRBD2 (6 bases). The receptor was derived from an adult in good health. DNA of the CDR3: TGTGCCAGCAGTTTATCGGTCGGGACTGCCAGCTACAATGAGCAGTTCTTC. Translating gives CASSLSVGTASYNEQFF.